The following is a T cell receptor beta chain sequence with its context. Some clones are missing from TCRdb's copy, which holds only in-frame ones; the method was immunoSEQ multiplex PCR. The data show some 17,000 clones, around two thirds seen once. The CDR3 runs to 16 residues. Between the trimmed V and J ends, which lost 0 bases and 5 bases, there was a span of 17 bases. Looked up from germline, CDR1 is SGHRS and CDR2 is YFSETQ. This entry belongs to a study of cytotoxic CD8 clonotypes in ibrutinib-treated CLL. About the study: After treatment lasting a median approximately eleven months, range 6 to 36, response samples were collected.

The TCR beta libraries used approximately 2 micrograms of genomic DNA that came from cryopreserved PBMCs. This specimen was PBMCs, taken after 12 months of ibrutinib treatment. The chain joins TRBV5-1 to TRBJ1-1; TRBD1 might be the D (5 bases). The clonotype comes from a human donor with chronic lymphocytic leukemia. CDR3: CASSLGAGAKGTEAFF. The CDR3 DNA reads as TGCGCCAGCAGCTTGGGGGCTGGGGCTAAGGGGACTGAAGCTTTCTTT.